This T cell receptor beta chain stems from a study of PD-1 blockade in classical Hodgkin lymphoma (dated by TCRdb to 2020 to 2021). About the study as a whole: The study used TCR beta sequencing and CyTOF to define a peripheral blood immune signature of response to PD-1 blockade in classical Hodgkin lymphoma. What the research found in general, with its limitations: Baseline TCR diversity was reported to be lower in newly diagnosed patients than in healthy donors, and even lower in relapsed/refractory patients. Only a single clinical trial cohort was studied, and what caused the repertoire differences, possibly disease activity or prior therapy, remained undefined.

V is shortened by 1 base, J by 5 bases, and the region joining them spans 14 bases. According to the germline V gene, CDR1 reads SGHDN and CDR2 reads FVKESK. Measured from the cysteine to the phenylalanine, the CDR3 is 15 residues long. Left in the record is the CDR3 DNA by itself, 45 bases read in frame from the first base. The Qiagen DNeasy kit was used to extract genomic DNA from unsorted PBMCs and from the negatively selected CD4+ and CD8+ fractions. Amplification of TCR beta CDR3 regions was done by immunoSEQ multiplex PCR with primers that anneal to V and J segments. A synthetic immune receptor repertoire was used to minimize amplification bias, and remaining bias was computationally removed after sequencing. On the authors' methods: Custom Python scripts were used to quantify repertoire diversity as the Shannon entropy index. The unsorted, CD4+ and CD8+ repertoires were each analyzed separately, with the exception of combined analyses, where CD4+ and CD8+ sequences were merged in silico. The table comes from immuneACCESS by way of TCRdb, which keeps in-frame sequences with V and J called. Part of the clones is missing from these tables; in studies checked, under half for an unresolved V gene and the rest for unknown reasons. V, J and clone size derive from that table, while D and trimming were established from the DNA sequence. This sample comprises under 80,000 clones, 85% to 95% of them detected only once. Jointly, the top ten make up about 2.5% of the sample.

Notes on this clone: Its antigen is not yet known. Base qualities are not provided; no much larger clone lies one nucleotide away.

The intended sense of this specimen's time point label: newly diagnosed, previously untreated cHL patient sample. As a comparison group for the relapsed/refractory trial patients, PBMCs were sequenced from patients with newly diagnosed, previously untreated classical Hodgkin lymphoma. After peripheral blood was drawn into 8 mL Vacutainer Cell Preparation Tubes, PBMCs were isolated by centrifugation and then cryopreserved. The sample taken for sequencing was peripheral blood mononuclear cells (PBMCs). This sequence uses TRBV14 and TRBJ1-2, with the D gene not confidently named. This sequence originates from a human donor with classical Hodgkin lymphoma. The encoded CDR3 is CASSQGPGRLYGYTF. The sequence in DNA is TGTGCCAGCAGCCAAGGTCCCGGCAGACTTTATGGCTACACCTTC.